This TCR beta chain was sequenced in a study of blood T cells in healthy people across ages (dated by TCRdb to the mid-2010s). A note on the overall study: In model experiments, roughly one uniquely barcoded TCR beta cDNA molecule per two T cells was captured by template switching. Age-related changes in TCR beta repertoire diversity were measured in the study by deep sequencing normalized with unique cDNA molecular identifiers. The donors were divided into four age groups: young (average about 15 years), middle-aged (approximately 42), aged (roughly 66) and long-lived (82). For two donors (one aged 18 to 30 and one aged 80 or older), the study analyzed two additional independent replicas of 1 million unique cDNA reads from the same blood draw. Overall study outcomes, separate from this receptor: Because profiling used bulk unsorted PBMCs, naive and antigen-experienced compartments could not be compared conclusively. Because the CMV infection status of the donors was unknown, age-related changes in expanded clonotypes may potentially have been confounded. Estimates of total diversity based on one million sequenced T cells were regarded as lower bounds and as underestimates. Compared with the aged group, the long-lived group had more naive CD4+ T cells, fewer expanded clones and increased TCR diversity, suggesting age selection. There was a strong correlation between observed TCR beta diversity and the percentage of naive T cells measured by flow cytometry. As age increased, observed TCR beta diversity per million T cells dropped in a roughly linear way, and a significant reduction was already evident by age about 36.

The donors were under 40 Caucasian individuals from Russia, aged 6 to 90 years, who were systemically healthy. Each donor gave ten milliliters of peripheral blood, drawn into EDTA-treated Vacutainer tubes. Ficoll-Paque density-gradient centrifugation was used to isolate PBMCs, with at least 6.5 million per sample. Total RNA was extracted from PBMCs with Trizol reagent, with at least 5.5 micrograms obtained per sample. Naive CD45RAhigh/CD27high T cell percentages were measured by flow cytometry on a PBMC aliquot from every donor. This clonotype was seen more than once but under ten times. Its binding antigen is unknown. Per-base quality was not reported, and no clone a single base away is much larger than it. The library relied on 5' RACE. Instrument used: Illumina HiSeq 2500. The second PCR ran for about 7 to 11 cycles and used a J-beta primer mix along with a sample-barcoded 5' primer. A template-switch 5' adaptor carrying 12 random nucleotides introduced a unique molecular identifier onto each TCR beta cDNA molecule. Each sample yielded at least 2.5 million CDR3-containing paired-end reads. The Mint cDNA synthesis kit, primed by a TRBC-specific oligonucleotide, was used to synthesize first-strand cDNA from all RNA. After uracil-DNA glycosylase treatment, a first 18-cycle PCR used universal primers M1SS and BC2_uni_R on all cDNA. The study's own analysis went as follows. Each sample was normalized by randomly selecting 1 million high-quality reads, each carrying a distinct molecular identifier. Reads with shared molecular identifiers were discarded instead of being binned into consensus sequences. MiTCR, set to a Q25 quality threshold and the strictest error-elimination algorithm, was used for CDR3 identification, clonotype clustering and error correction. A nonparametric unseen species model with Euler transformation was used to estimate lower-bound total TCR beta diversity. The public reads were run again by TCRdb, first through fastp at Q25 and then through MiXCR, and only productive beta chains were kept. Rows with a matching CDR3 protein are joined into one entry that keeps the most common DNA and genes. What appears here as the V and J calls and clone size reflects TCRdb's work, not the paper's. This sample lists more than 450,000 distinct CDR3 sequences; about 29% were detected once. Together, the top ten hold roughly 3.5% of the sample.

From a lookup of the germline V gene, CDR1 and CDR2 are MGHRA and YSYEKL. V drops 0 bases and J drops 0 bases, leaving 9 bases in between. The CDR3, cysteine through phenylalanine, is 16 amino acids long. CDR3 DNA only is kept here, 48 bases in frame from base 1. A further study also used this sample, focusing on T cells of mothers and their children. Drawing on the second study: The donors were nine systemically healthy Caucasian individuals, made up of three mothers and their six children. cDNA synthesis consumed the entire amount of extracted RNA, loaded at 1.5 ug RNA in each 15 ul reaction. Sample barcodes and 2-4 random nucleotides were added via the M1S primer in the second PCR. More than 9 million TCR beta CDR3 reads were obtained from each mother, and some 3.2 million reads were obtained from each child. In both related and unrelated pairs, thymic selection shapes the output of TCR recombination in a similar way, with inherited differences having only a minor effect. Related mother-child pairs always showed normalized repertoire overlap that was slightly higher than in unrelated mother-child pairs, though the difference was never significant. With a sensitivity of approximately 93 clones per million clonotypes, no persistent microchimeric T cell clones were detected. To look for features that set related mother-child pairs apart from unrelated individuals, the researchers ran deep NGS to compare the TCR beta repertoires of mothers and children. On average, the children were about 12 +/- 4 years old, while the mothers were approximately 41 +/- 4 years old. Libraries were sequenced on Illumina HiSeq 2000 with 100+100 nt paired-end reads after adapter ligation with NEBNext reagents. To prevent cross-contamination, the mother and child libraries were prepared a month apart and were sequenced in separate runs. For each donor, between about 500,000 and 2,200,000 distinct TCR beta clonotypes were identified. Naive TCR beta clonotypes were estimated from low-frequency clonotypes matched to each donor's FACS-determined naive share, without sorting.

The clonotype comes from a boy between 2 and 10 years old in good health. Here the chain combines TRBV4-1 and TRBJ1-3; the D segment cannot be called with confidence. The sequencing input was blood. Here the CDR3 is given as CASSQERRDSGNTIYF. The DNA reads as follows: TGCGCCAGCAGCCAAGAGCGTAGAGACTCTGGAAACACCATATATTTT.